The table lists the clone carrying this T cell receptor beta chain with a few counts. The CDR3 is 14 residues long. Trimming stripped 3 bases from V and 6 bases from J, with 14 bases between. CDR1 is SGHKS and CDR2 is YYEKEE in the germline V gene (reference sequence). These data come from a study of blood T cell repertoires in COVID-19. About the research overall: T cells, B-cell-depleted T cells, or PBMCs provided the cDNA or gDNA that served as material.

Authors' methods: Estimation of nucleated cell counts was performed using reference gene primer amplification. Produced via immunoSEQ multiplex PCR; TCRdb's table is partial and in-frame only. V and J calls plus clone size are reproduced from that table; the DNA served to infer D and trimming. Among about 120,000 clones, just under 80% were seen once, and the ten largest hold 16%. This receptor was obtained from a man between 60 and 75 years old with active or convalescent COVID-19. The chain joins TRBV5-5 to TRBJ2-3, with TRBD2 as a possible D gene (5 bases). The sequenced sample was peripheral blood. The CDR3 nucleotides read TGTGCCAGCAGCTCTGAATGGGGAGCGGATACGCAGTATTTT. Translated, it gives CASSSEWGADTQYF.